Listed below are T cell receptor beta chains from one sample, sequenced in a study of blood T cell repertoires in COVID-19. Only in-frame clones appear in the TCRdb table, and some are missing; sequencing was by immunoSEQ multiplex PCR. The sample has 140,000 or so clones; 84% are singletons. Specimen: PBMCs or T cells enriched from blood (not recorded which). These receptors originate from a woman aged 18-29 years who had been exposed to COVID-19. Each CDR3 is given with its conserved first and last residue. The D gene is left open where the match is weak. Not all rows give a size; the values are once, few, many and, for expanded clones, a class.

V gene	D gene	clone size	J gene	CDR3 protein	CDR3 DNA
TRBV7-6	NA	NA	TRBJ1-5	CASSLGGWGNQPQHF	TGTGCCAGCAGCTTAGGAGGGTGGGGCAATCAGCCCCAGCATTTT
TRBV7-8	NA	NA	TRBJ1-5	CASSPTHSSNQPQHF	TGTGCCAGCAGCCCCACCCACTCAAGCAATCAGCCCCAGCATTTT
TRBV20-1	NA	NA	TRBJ2-3	CSATFGGVEYF	TGCAGTGCCACATTTGGCGGAGTGGAATATTTT
TRBV7-7	NA	NA	TRBJ2-2	CASSFSLSTGELFF	TGTGCCAGCAGCTTTTCCCTCTCGACCGGGGAGCTGTTTTTT
TRBV6-5	TRBD1	NA	TRBJ2-7	CASSSGTGVRGEQYF	TGTGCCAGCAGTTCCGGGACAGGGGTAAGGGGCGAGCAGTACTTC
TRBV28	NA	NA	TRBJ1-4	CASSSSGVTNEKLFF	TGTGCCAGCAGTTCCTCGGGGGTTACTAATGAAAAACTGTTTTTT
TRBV6-4	NA	once	TRBJ1-2	CASSDETGARGYTF	TGTGCCAGCAGTGACGAGACAGGCGCGCGTGGCTACACCTTC
TRBV18	TRBD1	many	TRBJ2-5	CASSPRATGVLQETQYF	TGTGCCAGCTCACCACGGGCGACAGGGGTGTTGCAAGAGACCCAGTACTTC
TRBV5-4	TRBD2	NA	TRBJ2-1	CASGRASYNEQFF	TGTGCCAGCGGGAGGGCCTCCTACAATGAGCAGTTCTTC
TRBV7-2	NA	once	TRBJ1-1	CASSWTVNTEAFF	TGTGCCAGCAGCTGGACAGTGAACACTGAAGCTTTCTTT
TRBV28	NA	NA	TRBJ1-2	CASSLRDGGYTF	TGTGCCAGCAGTTTGCGGGACGGCGGCTACACCTTC
TRBV15	TRBD1	NA	TRBJ1-2	CATSRGPGTGGFAGGWYGYTF	TGTGCCACCAGCAGGGGCCCTGGGACAGGGGGCTTCGCTGGTGGTTGGTATGGCTACACCTTC
TRBV6-5	NA	NA	TRBJ1-2	CASSSSTTGNYGYTF	TGTGCCAGCAGTTCCTCCACCACAGGGAACTATGGCTACACCTTC
TRBV24-1	NA	NA	TRBJ1-2	CATSDFSYGYTF	TGTGCCACCAGTGATTTTAGCTATGGCTACACCTTC
TRBV27	NA	NA	TRBJ1-1	CASSFFGQGREAFF	TGTGCCAGCAGTTTTTTTGGGCAGGGTCGAGAAGCTTTCTTT
TRBV19	TRBD2	NA	TRBJ2-4	CASSSGTSGVNIQYF	TGTGCCAGTAGTTCGGGGACTAGCGGAGTAAACATTCAGTACTTC